The clone carrying this T cell receptor (beta chain) was recorded a few times. Its target is unknown. This record comes from a study of Ad26.COV2.S vaccination and SARS-CoV-2 variants. Study-level findings and limits: Spike-specific TCR breadth was greater after Ad26.COV2.S than placebo. Substantial breadth was reportedly displayed by spike-specific CD8+ and CD4+ T cell responses after vaccination.

Assay: immunoSEQ multiplex PCR; the TCRdb copy retains only in-frame clones and omits some. The sample includes around 400,000 clones, about 93% of them seen just once. Treatment in this sample: roughly 18 received Ad26.COV2.S at low or high dose, single or two shots; 5 received placebo; per-sample allocation not given. Sample collection was performed on day 63 after the first vaccine or placebo injection. The CDR3 spans 13 residues. CDR1 and CDR2 (germline): SGHAT, FQDESV (reference sequence). Trimming shortened V by 8 bases and J by 6 bases, and 16 bases separated the two germline ends. This TCR was recovered from a person between 18 and 65 years old who received the Ad26.COV2.S COVID-19 vaccine or a placebo. This chain joins TRBV11-1 and TRBJ1-1, with a weak D call TRBD1 (5 bases). Material: peripheral blood, obtained in a trial of Ad26.COV2.S vaccine versus placebo. CDR3 in amino acids: CASRAGGDAEAFF. The CDR3, as DNA: TGTGCCAGCCGGGCTGGGGGGGACGCTGAAGCTTTCTTT.